This T cell receptor beta chain is from a study of CD8 T cells in ankylosing spondylitis. Germline CDR1 ENHRY, CDR2 SYGVKD. Trimming took 10 bases from V and 5 from J, leaving 14 bases between them. The CDR3 runs 12 residues. Findings of the study overall: Roughly eight highly homologous variants made up a TCR beta motif that seemed to typify ankylosing spondylitis blood.

This clonotype has more than one count but fewer than ten. The antigen is unknown. One entry per CDR3 protein results from TCRdb running MiXCR on the 5' RACE reads. The table shows about 220,000 distinct CDR3 sequences, with approximately 7.4% occurring only once. The receptor was derived from a male donor with ankylosing spondylitis. V is TRBV10-3 and J is TRBJ1-1; weak D call: TRBD1 (5 bases). Sequenced input: blood, either unsorted or a sorted T cell fraction (not recorded which). The CDR3 sequence is CATTGVRTEAFF. The CDR3 DNA sequence: TGTGCCACAACGGGGGTAAGGACTGAAGCTTTCTTT.